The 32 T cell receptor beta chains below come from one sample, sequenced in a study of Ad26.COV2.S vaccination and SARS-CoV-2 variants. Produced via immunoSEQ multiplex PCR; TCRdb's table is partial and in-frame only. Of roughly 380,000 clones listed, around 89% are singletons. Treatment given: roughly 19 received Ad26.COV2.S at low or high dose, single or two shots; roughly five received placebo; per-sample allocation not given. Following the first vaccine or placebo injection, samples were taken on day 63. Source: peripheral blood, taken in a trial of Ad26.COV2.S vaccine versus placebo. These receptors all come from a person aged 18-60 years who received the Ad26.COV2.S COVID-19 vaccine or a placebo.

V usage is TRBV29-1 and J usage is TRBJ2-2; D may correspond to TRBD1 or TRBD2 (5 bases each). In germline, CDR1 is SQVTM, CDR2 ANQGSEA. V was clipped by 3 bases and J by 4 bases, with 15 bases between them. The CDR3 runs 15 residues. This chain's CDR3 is CSVDHGAGITGELFF. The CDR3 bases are TGCAGCGTTGATCACGGGGCCGGTATCACCGGGGAGCTGTTTTTT.

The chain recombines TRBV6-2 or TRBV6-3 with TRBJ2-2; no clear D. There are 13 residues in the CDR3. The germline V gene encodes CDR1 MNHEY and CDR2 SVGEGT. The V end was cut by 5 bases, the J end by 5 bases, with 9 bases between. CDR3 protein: CASSPRYTGELFF. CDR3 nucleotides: TGTGCCAGCAGTCCAAGGTATACCGGGGAGCTGTTTTTT.

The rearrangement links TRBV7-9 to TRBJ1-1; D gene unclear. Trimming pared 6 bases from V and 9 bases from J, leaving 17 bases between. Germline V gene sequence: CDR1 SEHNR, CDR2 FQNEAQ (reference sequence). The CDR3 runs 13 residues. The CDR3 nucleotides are TGTGCCAGCAGACTCAGCGGAGAATGGCAAGCTTTCTTT. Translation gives CASRLSGEWQAFF.

The CDR3 DNA follows: TGTGCCAGTAGTGCCTCGTCCTACGAGCAGTACTTC. Its protein is CASSASSYEQYF. V is TRBV19 and J is TRBJ2-7; D unclear. The V gene lost 5 bases and the J gene lost 1 base, with 6 bases spanning the gap. Per the germline V gene, CDR1 is LNHDA and CDR2 is SQIVND (reference sequence). The CDR3 is 12 residues long.

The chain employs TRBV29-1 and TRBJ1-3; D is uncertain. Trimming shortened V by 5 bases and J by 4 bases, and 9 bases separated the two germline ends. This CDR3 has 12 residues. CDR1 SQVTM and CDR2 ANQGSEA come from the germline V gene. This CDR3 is CSVLGKGNTIYF. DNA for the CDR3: TGCAGCGTTCTAGGAAAAGGAAACACCATATATTTT.

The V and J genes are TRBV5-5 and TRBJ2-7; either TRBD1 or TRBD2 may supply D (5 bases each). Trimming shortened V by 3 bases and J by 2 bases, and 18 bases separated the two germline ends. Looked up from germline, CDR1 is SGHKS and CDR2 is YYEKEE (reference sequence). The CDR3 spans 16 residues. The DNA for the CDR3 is TGTGCCAGCAGCTCGAACGCAGGGAGTATCACCTACGAGCAGTACTTC. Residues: CASSSNAGSITYEQYF.

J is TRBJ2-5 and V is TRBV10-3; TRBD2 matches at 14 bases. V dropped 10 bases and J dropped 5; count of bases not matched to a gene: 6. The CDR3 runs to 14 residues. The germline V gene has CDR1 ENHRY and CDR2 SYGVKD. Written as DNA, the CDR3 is TGTGCCAGCCGACTAGCGGGGGGGCTTGAGACCCAGTACTTC. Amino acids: CASRLAGGLETQYF.

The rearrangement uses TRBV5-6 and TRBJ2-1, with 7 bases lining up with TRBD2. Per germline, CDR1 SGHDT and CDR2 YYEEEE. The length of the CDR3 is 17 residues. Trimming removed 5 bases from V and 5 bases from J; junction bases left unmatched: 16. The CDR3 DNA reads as TGTGCCAGCAGGTCTACGCCCGGGGGACTATACAACAATGAGCAGTTCTTC. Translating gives CASRSTPGGLYNNEQFF.

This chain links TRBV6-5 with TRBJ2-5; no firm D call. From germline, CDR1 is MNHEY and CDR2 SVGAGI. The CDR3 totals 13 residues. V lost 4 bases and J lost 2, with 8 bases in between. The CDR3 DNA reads TGTGCCAGCAGTTCATTGGGTCAAGAGACCCAGTACTTC. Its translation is CASSSLGQETQYF.

CDR3 residues: CASSQQQGFYGYTF. CDR3 sequence (DNA): TGCGCCAGCAGCCAACAACAGGGGTTCTATGGCTACACCTTC. V usage is TRBV4-1 and J usage is TRBJ1-2, with 7 positions matching TRBD1. V shed 2 bases, J shed 4 bases, and the junction held 4 bases outside the gene matches. The CDR3 has 14 residues. Germline assignment: CDR1 MGHRA and CDR2 YSYEKL.

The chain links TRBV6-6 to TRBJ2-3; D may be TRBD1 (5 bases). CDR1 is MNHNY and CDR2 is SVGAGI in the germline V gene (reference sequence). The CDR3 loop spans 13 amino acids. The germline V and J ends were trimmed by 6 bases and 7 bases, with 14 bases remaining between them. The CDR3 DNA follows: TGTGCCAGCAGCTATTCCCAGGGAAATACGCAGTATTTT. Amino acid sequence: CASSYSQGNTQYF.

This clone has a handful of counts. In nucleotides, the CDR3 is TGTGCCAGCACGAGGGGGACAGGCACAGATACGCAGTATTTT. Its protein is CASTRGTGTDTQYF. V is TRBV6-5 and J is TRBJ2-3, with TRBD1 matching 7 bases. This CDR3 contains 14 residues. Germline-derived CDR1 and CDR2 are MNHEY and SVGAGI. The ends lost 7 bases at V and 1 base at J; junction bases unmatched: 5.

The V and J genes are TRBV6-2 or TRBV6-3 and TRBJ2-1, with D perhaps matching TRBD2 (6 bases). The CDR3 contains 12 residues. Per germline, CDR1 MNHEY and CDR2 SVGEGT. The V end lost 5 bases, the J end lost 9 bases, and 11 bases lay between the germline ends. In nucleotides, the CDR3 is TGTGCCAGCAGTCCGACGGGGGTTGAGCAGTTCTTC. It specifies CASSPTGVEQFF.

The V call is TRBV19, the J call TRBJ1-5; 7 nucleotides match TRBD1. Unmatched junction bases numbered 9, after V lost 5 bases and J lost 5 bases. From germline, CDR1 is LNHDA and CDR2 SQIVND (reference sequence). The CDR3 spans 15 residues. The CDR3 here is CASSPRGREDQPQHF. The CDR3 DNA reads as TGTGCCAGTAGTCCCAGGGGGAGGGAAGATCAGCCCCAGCATTTT.

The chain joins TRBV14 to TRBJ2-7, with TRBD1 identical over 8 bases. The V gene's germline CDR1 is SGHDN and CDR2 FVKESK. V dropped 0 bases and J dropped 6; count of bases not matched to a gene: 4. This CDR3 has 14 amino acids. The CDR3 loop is CASSQDIQGGEQYF. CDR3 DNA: TGTGCCAGCAGCCAAGATATACAGGGGGGCGAGCAGTACTTC.

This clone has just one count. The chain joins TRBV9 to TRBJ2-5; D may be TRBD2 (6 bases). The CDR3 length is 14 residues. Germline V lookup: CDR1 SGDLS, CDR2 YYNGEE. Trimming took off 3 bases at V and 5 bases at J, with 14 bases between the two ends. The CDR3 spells CASSAVGGQETQYF. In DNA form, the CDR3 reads TGTGCCAGCAGCGCGGTCGGGGGTCAGGAGACCCAGTACTTC.

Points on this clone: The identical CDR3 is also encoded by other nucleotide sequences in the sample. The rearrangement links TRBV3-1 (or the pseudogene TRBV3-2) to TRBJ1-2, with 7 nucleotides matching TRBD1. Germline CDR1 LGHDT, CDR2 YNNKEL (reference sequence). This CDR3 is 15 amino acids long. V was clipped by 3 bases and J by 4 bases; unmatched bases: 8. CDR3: CASSQGGGGGYGYTF. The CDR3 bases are TGTGCCAGCAGCCAGGGAGGGGGCGGCGGCTATGGCTACACCTTC.

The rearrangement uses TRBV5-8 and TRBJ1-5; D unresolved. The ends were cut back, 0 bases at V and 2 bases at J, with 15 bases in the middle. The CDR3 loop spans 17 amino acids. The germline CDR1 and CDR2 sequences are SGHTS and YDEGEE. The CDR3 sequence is CASSLDGSATRNQPQHF. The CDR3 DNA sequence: TGTGCCAGCAGCTTGGATGGTTCGGCTACCCGCAATCAGCCCCAGCATTTT.

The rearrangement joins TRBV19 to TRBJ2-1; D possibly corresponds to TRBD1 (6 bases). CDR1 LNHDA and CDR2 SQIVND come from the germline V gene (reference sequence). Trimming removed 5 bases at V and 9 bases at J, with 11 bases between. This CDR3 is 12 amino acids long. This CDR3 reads CASSPGVIEQFF. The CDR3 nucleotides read TGTGCCAGTAGTCCAGGGGTCATTGAGCAGTTCTTC.

CDR3 sequence reads: CASSFLLTGPAAGYTF. CDR3 sequence (DNA): TGTGCCAGCAGCTTTTTGTTAACGGGTCCGGCGGCTGGCTACACCTTC. V gene TRBV7-9 combines with J gene TRBJ1-2, with D uncertain. Looked up from germline, CDR1 is SEHNR and CDR2 is FQNEAQ (reference sequence). The CDR3 totals 16 residues. The V end was cut by 3 bases, the J end by 7 bases, with 21 bases between.

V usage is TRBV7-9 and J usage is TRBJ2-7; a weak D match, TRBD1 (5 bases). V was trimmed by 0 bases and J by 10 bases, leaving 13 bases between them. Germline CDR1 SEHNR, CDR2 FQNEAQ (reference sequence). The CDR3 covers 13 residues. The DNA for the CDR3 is TGTGCCAGCAGCTTAGCAGTCGAGCAGGGACAGTACTTC. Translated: CASSLAVEQGQYF.

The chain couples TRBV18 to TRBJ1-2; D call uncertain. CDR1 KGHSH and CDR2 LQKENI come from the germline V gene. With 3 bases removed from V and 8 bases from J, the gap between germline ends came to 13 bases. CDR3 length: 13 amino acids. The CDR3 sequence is CASSPPTQHGYTF. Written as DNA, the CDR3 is TGTGCCAGCTCACCCCCGACCCAGCACGGCTACACCTTC.

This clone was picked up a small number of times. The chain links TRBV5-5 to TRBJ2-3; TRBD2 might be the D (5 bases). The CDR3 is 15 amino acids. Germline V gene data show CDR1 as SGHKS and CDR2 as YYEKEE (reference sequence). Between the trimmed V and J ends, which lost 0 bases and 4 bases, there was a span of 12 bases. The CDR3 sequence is CASSLVASTADTQYF. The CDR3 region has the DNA TGTGCCAGCAGCTTGGTGGCTAGCACGGCAGATACGCAGTATTTT.

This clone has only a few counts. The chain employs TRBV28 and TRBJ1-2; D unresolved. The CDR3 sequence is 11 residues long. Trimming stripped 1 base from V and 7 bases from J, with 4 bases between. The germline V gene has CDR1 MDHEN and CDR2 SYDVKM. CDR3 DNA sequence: TGTGCCAGCAGTTTATTCGGTGGCTACACCTTC. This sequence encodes CASSLFGGYTF.

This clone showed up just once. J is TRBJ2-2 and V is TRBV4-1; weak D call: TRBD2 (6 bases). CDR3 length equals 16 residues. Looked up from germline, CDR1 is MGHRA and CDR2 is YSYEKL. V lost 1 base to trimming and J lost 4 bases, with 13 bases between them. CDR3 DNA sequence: TGCGCCAGCAGCCAAGGCCAGCGGGCGTCCACCGGGGAGCTGTTTTTT. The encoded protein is CASSQGQRASTGELFF.

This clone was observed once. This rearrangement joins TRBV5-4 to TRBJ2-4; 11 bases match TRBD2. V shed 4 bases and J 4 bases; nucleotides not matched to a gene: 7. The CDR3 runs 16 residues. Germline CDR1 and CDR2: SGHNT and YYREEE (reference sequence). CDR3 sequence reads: CASSISGGAGKNIQYF. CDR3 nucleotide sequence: TGTGCCAGCAGCATTAGCGGGGGGGCCGGAAAAAACATTCAGTACTTC.

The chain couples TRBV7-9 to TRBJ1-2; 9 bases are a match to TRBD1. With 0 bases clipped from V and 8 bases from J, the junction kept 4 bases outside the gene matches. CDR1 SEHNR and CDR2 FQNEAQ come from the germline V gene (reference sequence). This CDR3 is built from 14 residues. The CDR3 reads CASSLADRGMGYTF. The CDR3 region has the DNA TGTGCCAGCAGCTTAGCCGACAGGGGGATGGGCTACACCTTC.

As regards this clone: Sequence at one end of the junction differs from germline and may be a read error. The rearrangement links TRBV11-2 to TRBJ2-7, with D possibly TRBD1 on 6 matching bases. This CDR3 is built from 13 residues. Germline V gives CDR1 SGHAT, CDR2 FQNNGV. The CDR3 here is CASSQNRIGTNIF. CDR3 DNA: TGTGCCAGCAGCCAGAATCGAATCGGGACAAACATCTTC.

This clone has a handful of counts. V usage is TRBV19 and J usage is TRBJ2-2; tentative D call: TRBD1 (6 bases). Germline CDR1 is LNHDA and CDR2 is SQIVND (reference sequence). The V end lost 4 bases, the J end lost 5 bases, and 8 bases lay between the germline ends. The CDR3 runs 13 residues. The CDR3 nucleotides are TGTGCCAGTAGTAGCAGGGGAACCGGGGAGCTGTTTTTT. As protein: CASSSRGTGELFF.

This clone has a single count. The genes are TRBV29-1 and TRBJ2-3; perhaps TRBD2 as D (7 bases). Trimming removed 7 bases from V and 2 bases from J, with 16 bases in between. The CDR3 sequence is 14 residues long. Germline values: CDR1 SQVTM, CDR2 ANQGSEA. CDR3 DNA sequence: TGCAGCGCCACACCGCGGGGGCCCACAGATACGCAGTATTTT. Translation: CSATPRGPTDTQYF.

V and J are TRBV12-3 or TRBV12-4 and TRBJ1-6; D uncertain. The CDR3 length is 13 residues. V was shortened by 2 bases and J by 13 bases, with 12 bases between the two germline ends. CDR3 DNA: TGTGCCAGCAGTTTATCAAAGGAGGCGCCCCTCCACTTT. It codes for CASSLSKEAPLHF.

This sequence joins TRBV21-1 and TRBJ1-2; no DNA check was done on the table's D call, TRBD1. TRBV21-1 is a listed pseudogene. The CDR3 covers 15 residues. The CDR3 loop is CASSKEGQDLYGYTF. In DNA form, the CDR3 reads TGTGCCAGCAGCAAAGAGGGACAGGATTTATATGGCTACACCTTC.